This T cell receptor (beta chain) was profiled in a study of early T cells in non-severe SARS-CoV-2 infection (dated by TCRdb to the early 2020s). Some background on the complete study: Because TCR sequencing relied on bulk RNA taken from unsorted whole blood, pairing of alpha and beta chains was not possible. Overall results and qualifications from the work: VDJdb matching was skewed toward anti-spike CD8 responses, so virus-specific expansions were likely underestimated and private and CD4 specificities were missed.

This was a case-control study nested in a cohort of healthcare workers in London, UK, who had nasopharyngeal swab PCR tests and blood samples taken every week. Healthcare workers were enrolled in the week of the UK lockdown, from 23 to 31 March 2020, and were followed every week for up to roughly 15 weeks. CDR1 and CDR2 are read off the germline V gene as SGHTA and FQGNSA. Trimming takes 1 base from V and 8 bases from J, and the germline ends sit 14 bases apart. Measured from the cysteine to the phenylalanine, the CDR3 is 14 residues long. This entry keeps only the CDR3 DNA: 42 bases, framed from base 1. This clonotype was seen many times. The clone's antigen remains unknown. The record has no base qualities; no much larger clone is one base away. Receptor amplification or capture employed 5' RACE. The run used a NextSeq 500. Unique molecular identifiers were attached to individual cDNA molecules in the TCR library protocol so that sequencing error and PCR bias could be corrected. TCR alpha and beta chains were both sequenced, and the abundances of alpha and beta sequences in each sample were closely correlated with each other. The source study handled its data this way. Decombinator V4 was used to annotate the V gene, J gene and CDR3 of the TCR sequences. Expanded TCRs were defined as changing significantly between any two time points under a Poisson model with p below 0.0001. TCR abundances were normalised to the total number of TCRs sequenced per sample and were expressed as counts per million. MAIT TCRs were defined by TRAV1-2 paired with TRAJ12, TRAJ20 or TRAJ33, and iNKT TCRs by TRAV10 paired with TRAJ18. VDJdb, accessed 1 November 2021, was searched for CMV, EBV and SARS-CoV-2 annotated TCRs, with TCRs annotated for multiple antigens excluded. Using fastp at Q25 and MiXCR, TCRdb reprocessed the public reads and kept productive beta chains. Identical CDR3 protein sequences are pooled into one entry, listed with their most common genes and DNA. The V and J calls here are based on TCRdb, not the publication. The sample includes about 60,000 distinct CDR3 sequences, with just under 9% observed a single time. The ten biggest clones cover around 17% of the sample.

The sequence derives from an adult who was a healthcare worker with PCR-confirmed SARS-CoV-2 infection or an uninfected control (not recorded which). The material sequenced was whole blood. The chain is encoded by TRBV7-2 joined to TRBJ2-5; the D gene is possibly TRBD1 or TRBD2, with 5 bases matching each. The bases are TGTGCCAGCAGCTTAGAAGGGACGGTGGACACCCAGTACTTC. This sequence encodes CASSLEGTVDTQYF.